The TCR beta chain described here comes from a study of CD8 T cells in Susac syndrome. The authors reverse transcribed roughly 0.45 to 1 ug RNA with random hexamers. TCRdb used MiXCR to reprocess the immunoSEQ multiplex PCR reads, holding one entry per CDR3 protein. Of about 90,000 distinct CDR3 sequences in the sample, roughly 95% were seen once. V dropped 1 base and J dropped 0; count of bases not matched to a gene: 12. This CDR3 spans 19 amino acids. The germline gives CDR1 LGHDT, CDR2 YNNKEL (reference sequence). The genes are TRBV3-1 and TRBJ2-3; 8 bases are a match to TRBD2. The sequencing input was CD8+ T cells from PBMCs. The sequence was collected from a human donor with Susac syndrome. DNA of the CDR3: TGTGCCAGCAGCCAAGCCCCCGGGGGGGATGCAACTAGCACAGATACGCAGTATTTT. Protein product: CASSQAPGGDATSTDTQYF.